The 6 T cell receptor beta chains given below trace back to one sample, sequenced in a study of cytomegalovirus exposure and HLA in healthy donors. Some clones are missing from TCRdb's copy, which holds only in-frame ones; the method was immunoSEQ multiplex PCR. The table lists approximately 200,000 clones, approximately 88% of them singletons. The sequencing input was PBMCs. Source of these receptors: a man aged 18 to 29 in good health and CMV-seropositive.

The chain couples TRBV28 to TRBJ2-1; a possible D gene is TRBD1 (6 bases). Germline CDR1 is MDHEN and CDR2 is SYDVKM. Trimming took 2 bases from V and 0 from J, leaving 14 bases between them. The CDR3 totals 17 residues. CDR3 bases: TGTGCCAGCAGTTTAAGGTCAGGGGTTCCCTCCTACAATGAGCAGTTCTTC. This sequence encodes CASSLRSGVPSYNEQFF.

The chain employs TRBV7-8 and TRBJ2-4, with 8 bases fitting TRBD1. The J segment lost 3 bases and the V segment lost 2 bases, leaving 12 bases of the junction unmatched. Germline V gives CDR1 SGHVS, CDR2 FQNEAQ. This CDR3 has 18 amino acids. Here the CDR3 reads CASSLKLGQGADKNIQYF. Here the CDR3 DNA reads TGTGCCAGCAGCTTAAAGTTGGGGCAGGGGGCGGACAAAAACATTCAGTACTTC.

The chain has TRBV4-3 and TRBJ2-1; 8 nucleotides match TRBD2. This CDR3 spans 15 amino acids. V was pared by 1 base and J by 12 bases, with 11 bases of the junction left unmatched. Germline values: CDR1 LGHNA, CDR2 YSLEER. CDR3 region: CASSQGPSGLQPQFF. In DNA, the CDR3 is TGCGCCAGCAGCCAAGGGCCTAGCGGGCTGCAGCCGCAGTTCTTC.

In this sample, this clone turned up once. Here the CDR3 DNA reads TGTGCCAGCAGCCCCCCGGTCCTCCCCCAGAACACTGAAGCTTTCTTT. Its protein product is CASSPPVLPQNTEAFF. The gene calls are TRBV7-3 and TRBJ1-1; D not certain. The germline V gene has CDR1 SGHTA and CDR2 FQGTGA. Trimming left V 5 bases short and J 1 base short, with 17 bases between. The CDR3 is made up of 16 amino acids.

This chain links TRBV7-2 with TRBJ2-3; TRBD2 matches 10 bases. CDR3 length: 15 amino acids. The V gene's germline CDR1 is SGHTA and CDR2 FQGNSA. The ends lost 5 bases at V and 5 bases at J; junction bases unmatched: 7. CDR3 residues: CASSPSRTSGDTQYF. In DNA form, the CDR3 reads TGTGCCAGCAGCCCCTCCCGGACTAGCGGAGATACGCAGTATTTT.

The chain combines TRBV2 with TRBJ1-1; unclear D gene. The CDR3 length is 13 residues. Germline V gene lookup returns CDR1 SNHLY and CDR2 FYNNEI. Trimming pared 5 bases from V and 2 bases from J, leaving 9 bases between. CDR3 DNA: TGTGCCAGCAGTATCTGGGCCAACACTGAAGCTTTCTTT. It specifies CASSIWANTEAFF.